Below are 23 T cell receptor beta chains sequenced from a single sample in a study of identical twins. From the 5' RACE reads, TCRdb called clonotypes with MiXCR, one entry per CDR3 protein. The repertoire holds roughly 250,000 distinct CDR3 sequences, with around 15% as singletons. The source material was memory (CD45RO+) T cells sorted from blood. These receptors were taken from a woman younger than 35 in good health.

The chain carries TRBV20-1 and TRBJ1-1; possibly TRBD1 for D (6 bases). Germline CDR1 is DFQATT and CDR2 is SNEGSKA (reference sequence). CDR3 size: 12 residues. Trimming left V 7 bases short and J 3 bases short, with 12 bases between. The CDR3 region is CSVTQGHTEAFF. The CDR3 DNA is TGCAGTGTTACCCAGGGGCACACTGAAGCTTTCTTT.

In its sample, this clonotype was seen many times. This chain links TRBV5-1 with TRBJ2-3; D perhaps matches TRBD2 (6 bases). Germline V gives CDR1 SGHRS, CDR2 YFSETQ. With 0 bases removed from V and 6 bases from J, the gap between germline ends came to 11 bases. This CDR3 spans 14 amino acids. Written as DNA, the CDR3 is TGCGCCAGCAGCTTGGCCGGAGGGGCGGATACGCAGTATTTT. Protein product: CASSLAGGADTQYF.

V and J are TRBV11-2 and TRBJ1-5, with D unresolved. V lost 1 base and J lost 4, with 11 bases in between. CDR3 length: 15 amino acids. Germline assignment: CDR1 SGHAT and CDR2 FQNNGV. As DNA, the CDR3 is TGTGCCAGCAGCTTAGGGGATATAGATAATCAGCCCCAGCATTTT. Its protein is CASSLGDIDNQPQHF.

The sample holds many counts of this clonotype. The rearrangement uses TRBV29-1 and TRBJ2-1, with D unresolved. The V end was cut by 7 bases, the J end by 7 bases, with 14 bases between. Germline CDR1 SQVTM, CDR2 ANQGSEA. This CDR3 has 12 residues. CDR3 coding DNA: TGCAGCGCAACCTCGGGCAGAAATGAGCAGTTCTTC. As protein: CSATSGRNEQFF.

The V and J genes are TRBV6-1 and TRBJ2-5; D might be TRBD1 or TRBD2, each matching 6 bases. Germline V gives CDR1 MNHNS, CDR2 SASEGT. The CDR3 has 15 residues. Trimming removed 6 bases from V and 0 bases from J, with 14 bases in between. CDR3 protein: CASRRLGGYQETQYF. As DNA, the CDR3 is TGTGCCAGCAGGCGACTAGGGGGGTACCAAGAGACCCAGTACTTC.

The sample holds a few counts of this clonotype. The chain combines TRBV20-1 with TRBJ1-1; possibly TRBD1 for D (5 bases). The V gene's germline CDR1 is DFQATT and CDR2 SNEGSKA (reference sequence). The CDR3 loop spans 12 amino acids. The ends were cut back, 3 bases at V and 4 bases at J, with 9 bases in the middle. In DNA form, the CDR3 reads TGCAGTGCTAGTCAGGGAGTCACTGAAGCTTTCTTT. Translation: CSASQGVTEAFF.

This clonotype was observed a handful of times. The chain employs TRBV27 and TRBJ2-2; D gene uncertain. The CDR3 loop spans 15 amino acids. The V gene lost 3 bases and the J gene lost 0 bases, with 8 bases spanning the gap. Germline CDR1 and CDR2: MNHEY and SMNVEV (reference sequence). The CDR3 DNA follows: TGTGCCAGCAGTTTCGGCCTCGCGAACACCGGGGAGCTGTTTTTT. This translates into CASSFGLANTGELFF.

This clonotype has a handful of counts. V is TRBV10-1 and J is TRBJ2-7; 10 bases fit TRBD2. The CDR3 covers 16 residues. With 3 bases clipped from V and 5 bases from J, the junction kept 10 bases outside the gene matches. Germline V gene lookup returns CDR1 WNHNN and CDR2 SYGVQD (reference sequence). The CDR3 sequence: CASSDLSGRAIHEQYF. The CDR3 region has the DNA TGCGCCAGCAGTGATTTAAGCGGGAGGGCTATCCACGAGCAGTACTTC.

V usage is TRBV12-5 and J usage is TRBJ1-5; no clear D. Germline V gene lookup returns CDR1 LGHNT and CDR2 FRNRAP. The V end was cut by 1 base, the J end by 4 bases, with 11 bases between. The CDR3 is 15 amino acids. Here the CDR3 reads CASGLATDGNQPQHF. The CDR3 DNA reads TGTGCTAGTGGTTTGGCAACGGACGGGAATCAGCCCCAGCATTTT. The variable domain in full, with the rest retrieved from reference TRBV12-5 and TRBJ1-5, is DARVTQTPRHKVTEMGQEVTMRCQPILGHNTVFWYRQTMMQGLELLAYFRNRAPLDDSGMPKDRFSAEMPDATLATLKIQPSEPRDSAVYFCASGLATDGNQPQHFGDGTRLSIL.

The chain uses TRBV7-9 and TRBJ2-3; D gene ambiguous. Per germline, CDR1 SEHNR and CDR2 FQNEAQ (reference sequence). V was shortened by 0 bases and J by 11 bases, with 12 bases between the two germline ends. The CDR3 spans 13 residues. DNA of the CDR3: TGTGCCAGCAGCTTAGCCCCTAGAGACCAGCAGTATTTT. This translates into CASSLAPRDQQYF.

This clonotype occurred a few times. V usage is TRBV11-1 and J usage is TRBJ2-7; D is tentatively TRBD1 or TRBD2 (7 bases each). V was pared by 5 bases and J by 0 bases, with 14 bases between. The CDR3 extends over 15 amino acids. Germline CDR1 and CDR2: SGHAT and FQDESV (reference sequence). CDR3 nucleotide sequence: TGTGCCAGCAGCGATCAGGGGGGGCTCTCCTACGAGCAGTACTTC. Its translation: CASSDQGGLSYEQYF.

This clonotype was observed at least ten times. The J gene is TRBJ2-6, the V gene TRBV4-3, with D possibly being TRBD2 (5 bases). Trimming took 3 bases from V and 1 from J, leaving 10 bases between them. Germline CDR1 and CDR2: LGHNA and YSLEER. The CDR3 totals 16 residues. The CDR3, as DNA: TGCGCCAGCAGCCAGACTGAGGGATCTGGGGCCAACGTCCTGACTTTC. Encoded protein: CASSQTEGSGANVLTF.

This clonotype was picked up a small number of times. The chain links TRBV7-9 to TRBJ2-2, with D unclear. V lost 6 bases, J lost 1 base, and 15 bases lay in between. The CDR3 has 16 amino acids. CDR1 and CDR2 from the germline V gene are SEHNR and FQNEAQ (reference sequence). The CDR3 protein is CASSRMAAENTGELFF. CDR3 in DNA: TGTGCCAGCAGTCGAATGGCGGCAGAGAACACCGGGGAGCTGTTTTTT.

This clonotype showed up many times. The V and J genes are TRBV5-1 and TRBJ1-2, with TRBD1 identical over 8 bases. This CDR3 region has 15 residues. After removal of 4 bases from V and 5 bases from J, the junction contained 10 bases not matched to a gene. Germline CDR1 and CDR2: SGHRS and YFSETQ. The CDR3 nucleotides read TGCGCCAGCAGCCGGGAGCAGGGGGCTGGTTATGGCTACACCTTC. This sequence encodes CASSREQGAGYGYTF. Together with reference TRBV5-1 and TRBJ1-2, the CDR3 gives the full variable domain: KAGVTQTPRYLIKTRGQQVTLSCSPISGHRSVSWYQQTPGQGLQFLFEYFSETQRNKGNFPGRFSGRQFSNSRSEMNVSTLELGDSALYLCASSREQGAGYGYTFGSGTRLTVV.

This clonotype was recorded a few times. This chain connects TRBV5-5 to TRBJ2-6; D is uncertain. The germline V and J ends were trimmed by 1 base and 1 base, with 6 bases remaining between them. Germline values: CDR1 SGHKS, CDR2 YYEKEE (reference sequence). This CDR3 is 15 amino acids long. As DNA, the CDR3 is TGTGCCAGCAGCTTGAAACCTTCTGGGGCCAACGTCCTGACTTTC. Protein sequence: CASSLKPSGANVLTF.

The CDR3 coding sequence is TGTGCCATCAGTGGGACAGGGAAGGTATACGAGCAGTACTTC. This codes for CAISGTGKVYEQYF. J is TRBJ2-7 and V is TRBV10-3; 8 bases are a match to TRBD1. The CDR3 has 14 residues. Germline V gives CDR1 ENHRY, CDR2 SYGVKD. Germline trimming cut 4 bases from V and 4 bases from J; bases unmatched to any gene: 6.

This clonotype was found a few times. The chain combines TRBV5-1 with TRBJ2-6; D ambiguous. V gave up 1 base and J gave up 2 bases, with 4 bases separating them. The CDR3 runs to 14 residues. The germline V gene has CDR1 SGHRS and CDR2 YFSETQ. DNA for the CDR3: TGCGCCAGCAGCTTGAGCGCTGGGGCCAACGTCCTGACTTTC. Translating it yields CASSLSAGANVLTF.

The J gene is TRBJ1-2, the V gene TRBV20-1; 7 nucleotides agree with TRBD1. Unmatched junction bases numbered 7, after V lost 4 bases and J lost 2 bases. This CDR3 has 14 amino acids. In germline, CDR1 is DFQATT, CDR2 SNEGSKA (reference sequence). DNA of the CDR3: TGCAGTGCTACCCTCCAGGGGGGCAACTATGGCTACACCTTC. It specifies CSATLQGGNYGYTF.

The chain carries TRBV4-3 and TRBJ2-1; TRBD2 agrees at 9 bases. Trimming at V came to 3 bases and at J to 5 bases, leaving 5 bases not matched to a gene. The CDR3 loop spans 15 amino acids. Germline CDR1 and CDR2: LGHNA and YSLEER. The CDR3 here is CASSHGLARHNEQFF. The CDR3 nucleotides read TGCGCCAGCAGCCACGGACTAGCGCGACACAATGAGCAGTTCTTC.

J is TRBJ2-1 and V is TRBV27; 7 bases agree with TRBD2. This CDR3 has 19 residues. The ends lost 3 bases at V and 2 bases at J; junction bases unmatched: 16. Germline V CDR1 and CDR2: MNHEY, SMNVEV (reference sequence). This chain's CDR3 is CASSFSGKFLYGPYNEQFF. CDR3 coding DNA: TGTGCCAGCAGTTTCAGCGGGAAATTTTTGTATGGTCCCTACAATGAGCAGTTCTTC.

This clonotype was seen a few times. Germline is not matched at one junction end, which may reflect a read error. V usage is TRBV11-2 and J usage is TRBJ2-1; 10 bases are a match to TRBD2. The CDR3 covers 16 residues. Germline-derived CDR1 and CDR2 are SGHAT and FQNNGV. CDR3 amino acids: CASSLVGASGSYPLYF. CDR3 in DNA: TGTGCCAGCAGCTTAGTTGGGGCTAGCGGGAGTTACCCCCTCTATTTC. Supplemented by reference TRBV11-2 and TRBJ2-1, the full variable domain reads EAGVAQSPRYKIIEKRQSVAFWCNPISGHATLYWYQQILGQGPKLLIQFQNNGVVDDSQLPKDRFSAERLKGVDSTLKIQPAKLEDSAVYLCASSLVGASGSYPLYFGPGTRLTVL.

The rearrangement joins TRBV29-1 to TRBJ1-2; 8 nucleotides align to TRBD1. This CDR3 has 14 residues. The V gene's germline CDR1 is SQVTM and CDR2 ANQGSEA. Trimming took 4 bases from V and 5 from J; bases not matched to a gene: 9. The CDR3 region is CSVGTGNKAYGYTF. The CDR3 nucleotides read TGCAGCGTTGGGACAGGGAATAAGGCGTATGGCTACACCTTC.

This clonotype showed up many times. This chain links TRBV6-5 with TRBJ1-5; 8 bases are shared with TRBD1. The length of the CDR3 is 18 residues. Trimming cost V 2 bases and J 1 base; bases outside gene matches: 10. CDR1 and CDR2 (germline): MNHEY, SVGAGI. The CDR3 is CASSYGGTGRRSNQPQHF. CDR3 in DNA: TGTGCCAGCAGTTACGGGGGGACAGGCCGGAGAAGCAATCAGCCCCAGCATTTT.